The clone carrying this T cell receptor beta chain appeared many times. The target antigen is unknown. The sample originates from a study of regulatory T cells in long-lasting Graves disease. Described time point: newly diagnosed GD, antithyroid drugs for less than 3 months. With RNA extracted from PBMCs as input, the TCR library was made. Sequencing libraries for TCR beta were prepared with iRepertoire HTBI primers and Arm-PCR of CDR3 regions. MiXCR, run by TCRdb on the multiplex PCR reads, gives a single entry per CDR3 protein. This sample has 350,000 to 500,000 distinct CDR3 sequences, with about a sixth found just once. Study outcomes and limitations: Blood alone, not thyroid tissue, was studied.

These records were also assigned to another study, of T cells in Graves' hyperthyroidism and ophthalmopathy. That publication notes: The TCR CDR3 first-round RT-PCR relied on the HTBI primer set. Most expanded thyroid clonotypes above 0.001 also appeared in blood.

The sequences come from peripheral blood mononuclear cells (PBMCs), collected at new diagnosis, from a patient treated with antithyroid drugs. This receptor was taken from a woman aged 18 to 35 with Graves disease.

CDR3 amino acids: CASSPRREQETQYF. The CDR3 coding sequence is TGTGCCAGCTCACCACGCAGGGAGCAAGAGACCCAGTACTTC. This chain links TRBV18 with TRBJ2-5, with D perhaps assigned TRBD1 or TRBD2 (5 bases each). The CDR3 length is 14 residues. CDR1 and CDR2 (germline): KGHSH, LQKENI. The ends were cut back, 1 base at V and 2 bases at J, with 8 bases in the middle.